The count of the clone carrying this TCR beta chain is one. What it recognizes is unknown. The library was built from about 400 ng RNA with molecular barcoded adaptors for alpha/delta and beta/gamma chains. TCRdb re-analysed the reads in MiXCR, keeping a single row per CDR3 protein. Of thousands of distinct CDR3 sequences listed, about 17% are singletons. The germline gives CDR1 SGHAT, CDR2 FQNNGV. J gave up 4 bases and V 3 bases, and 2 bases lay outside the gene matches. CDR3 size: 15 residues. This entry comes from a study of read filtering for tumor transcriptome and immune sequencing. Study-wide context: IR-seq gave about 3.5 to 10.27 million TCR reads per sample; RNA-seq gave about 75 to 1,400. General observations from the study: This fraction held mixed bone marrow immune cells after CD138-negative sorting. IR-seq captured clonotypes deeper and more reliably than RNA-seq.

The chain joins TRBV11-2 to TRBJ2-1, with 11 bases lining up with TRBD2. The sequenced material came from a population of CD138-negative cells sorted from bone marrow. The origin of this receptor is a donor aged 40 or older with multiple myeloma. This CDR3 reads CASSFRLAGYNEQFF. The CDR3 nucleotides are TGTGCCAGCAGCTTTAGACTAGCGGGATACAATGAGCAGTTCTTC. The full variable domain, rest sourced from reference TRBV11-2 and TRBJ2-1, is EAGVAQSPRYKIIEKRQSVAFWCNPISGHATLYWYQQILGQGPKLLIQFQNNGVVDDSQLPKDRFSAERLKGVDSTLKIQPAKLEDSAVYLCASSFRLAGYNEQFFGPGTRLTVL.